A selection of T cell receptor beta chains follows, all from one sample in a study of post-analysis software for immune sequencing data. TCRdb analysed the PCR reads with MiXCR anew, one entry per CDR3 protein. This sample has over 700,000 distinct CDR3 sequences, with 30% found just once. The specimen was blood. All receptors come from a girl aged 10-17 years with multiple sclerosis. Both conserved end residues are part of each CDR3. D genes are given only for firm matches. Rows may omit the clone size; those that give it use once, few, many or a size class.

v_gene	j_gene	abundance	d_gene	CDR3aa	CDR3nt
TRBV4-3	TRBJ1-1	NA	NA	CASSQDRGENTEAFF	TGCGCCAGCAGCCAAGACAGGGGCGAGAACACTGAAGCTTTCTTT
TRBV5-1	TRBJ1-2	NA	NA	CASSLDSLRNYGYTF	TGCGCCAGCAGCTTGGACAGCCTAAGAAACTATGGCTACACCTTC
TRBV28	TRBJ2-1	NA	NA	CASSLATGGPYNEQFF	TGTGCCAGCAGTTTAGCCACCGGGGGTCCCTACAATGAGCAGTTCTTC
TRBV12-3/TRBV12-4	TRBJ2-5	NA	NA	CASSAGRGYQETQYF	TGTGCCAGCAGTGCAGGACGGGGGTACCAAGAGACCCAGTACTTC
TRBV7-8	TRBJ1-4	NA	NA	CASSLKVNEKLFF	TGTGCCAGCAGCTTAAAGGTTAATGAAAAACTGTTTTTT
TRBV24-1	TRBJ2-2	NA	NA	CATQYTGELFF	TGTGCCACCCAGTACACCGGGGAGCTGTTTTTT
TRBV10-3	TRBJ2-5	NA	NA	CAISARDQETQYF	TGTGCCATCAGTGCGAGGGACCAAGAGACCCAGTACTTC
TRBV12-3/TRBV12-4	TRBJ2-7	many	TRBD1	CASRGTGIHEQYF	TGTGCCAGCAGAGGGACAGGGATCCACGAGCAGTACTTC
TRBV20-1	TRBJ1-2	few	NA	CSATRTDYGYTF	TGCAGTGCCACCCGGACAGACTATGGCTACACCTTC
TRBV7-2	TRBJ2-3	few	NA	CASSLDQARGTDTQYF	TGTGCCAGCAGCTTAGATCAGGCCAGGGGCACAGATACGCAGTATTTT
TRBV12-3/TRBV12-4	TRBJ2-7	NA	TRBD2	CASSWTSGEYEQYF	TGTGCCAGCAGTTGGACTAGCGGGGAGTACGAGCAGTACTTC
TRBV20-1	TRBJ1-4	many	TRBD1	CSAPNRGQATNEKLFF	TGCAGTGCTCCCAATCGGGGACAGGCAACTAATGAAAAACTGTTTTTT
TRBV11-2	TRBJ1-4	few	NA	CASSLVSGNEKLFF	TGTGCCAGCAGCTTAGTCTCCGGTAATGAAAAACTGTTTTTT
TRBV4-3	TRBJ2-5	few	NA	CASSQVYPRSQETQYF	TGCGCCAGCAGCCAAGTATACCCAAGGAGCCAAGAGACCCAGTACTTC
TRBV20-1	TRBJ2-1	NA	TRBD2	CSATSGGPIFEQFF	TGCAGTGCTACTAGCGGAGGGCCTATTTTCGAGCAGTTCTTC
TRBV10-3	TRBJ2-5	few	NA	CASWARVGETQYF	TGTGCCAGCTGGGCGAGAGTGGGAGAGACCCAGTACTTC
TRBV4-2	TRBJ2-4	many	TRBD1	CASGRDSQNIQYF	TGTGCCAGCGGAAGGGACAGCCAAAACATTCAGTACTTC
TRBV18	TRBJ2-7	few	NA	CASSLELQRATDEQYF	TGTGCCAGCTCACTCGAGTTACAGAGAGCTACGGATGAGCAGTACTTC
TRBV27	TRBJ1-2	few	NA	CASSVLKIKQGPLTTSYGYTF	TGTGCCAGCAGTGTCTTAAAGATAAAACAGGGACCCCTCACGACTAGCTATGGCTACACCTTC
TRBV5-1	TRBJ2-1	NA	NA	CASSLDGTREWEQFF	TGCGCCAGCAGCTTGGATGGGACCCGGGAGTGGGAGCAGTTCTTC
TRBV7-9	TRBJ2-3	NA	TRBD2	CASSRTGLAGALDTQYF	TGTGCCAGCAGCCGGACTGGACTAGCGGGGGCCTTAGATACGCAGTATTTT
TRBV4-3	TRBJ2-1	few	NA	CASSQDMGPPGLGEQFF	TGCGCCAGCAGCCAAGATATGGGACCCCCCGGGTTGGGTGAGCAGTTCTTC
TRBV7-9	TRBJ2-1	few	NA	CASSLAGLPYNEQFF	TGTGCCAGCAGCTTGGCGGGACTGCCCTACAATGAGCAGTTCTTC
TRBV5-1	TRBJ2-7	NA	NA	CASSLRIRESGHKAYEQYF	TGCGCCAGCAGCTTGAGGATTCGGGAGAGCGGGCACAAGGCCTACGAGCAGTACTTC
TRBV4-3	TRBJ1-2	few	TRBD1	CASSHAGTGSYGYTF	TGCGCCAGCAGCCACGCCGGGACAGGAAGCTATGGCTACACCTTC
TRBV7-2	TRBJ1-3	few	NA	CASSLGASGNTIYF	TGTGCCAGCAGCCTAGGGGCCTCTGGAAACACCATATATTTT
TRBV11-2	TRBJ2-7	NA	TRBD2	CASSLGGLTAYEQYF	TGTGCCAGCAGCTTAGGGGGACTAACCGCCTACGAGCAGTACTTC
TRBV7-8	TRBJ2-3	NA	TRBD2	CASSLGALAGITDTQYF	TGTGCCAGCAGCTTAGGTGCGCTAGCGGGGATCACAGATACGCAGTATTTT
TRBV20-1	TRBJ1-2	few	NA	CRETGGAGGYTF	TGCAGGGAGACGGGGGGCGCGGGGGGCTACACCTTC
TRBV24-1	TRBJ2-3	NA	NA	CATSDPGPGAADTQYF	TGTGCCACCAGTGACCCCGGACCGGGGGCAGCAGATACGCAGTATTTT
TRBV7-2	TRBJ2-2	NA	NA	CAGSLGFGGELFF	TGTGCCGGCAGCTTAGGCTTCGGCGGGGAGCTGTTTTTT
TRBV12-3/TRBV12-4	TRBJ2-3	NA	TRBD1	CASSLIQGGNTQYF	TGTGCCAGCAGTTTGATACAGGGGGGTAATACGCAGTATTTT
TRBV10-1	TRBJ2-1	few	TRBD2	CASSDTSGTTHNEQFF	TGCGCCAGCAGTGATACTAGCGGGACTACCCACAATGAGCAGTTCTTC
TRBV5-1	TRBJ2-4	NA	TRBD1	CASSSSIAGTADYERYF	TGCGCCAGCAGCTCCTCGATCGCCGGGACAGCAGACTACGAGCGGTACTTC
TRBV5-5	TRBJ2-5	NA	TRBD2	CASSRTGGSGGVWKTQYF	TGTGCCAGCAGCCGCACAGGGGGTAGCGGGGGGGTTTGGAAGACCCAGTACTTC
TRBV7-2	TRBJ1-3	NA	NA	CASSMRDSGNTIYF	TGTGCCAGCAGCATGAGGGACTCTGGAAACACCATATATTTT
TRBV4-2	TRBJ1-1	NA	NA	CASSQDPLSLPPRSEAFF	TGTGCCAGCAGCCAAGATCCCTTGTCCCTACCCCCGCGATCTGAAGCTTTCTTT
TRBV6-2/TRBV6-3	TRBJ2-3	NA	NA	CASSYSWGQSTDTQYF	TGTGCCAGCAGTTACTCGTGGGGGCAAAGCACAGATACGCAGTATTTT
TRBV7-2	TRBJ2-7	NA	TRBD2	CACSIAGGFLEQYF	TGTGCCTGCAGCATAGCGGGAGGCTTTCTCGAGCAGTACTTC
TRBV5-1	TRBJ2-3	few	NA	CASSLVNRGGNTQYF	TGCGCCAGCAGCTTGGTGAACAGGGGAGGAAATACGCAGTATTTT
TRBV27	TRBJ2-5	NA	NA	CASSLSGEGEAQYF	TGTGCCAGCAGTTTATCGGGGGAGGGGGAGGCCCAGTACTTC
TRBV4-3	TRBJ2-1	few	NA	CASSQDFAGLGNEQFF	TGCGCCAGCAGCCAAGATTTTGCGGGACTGGGAAATGAGCAGTTCTTC
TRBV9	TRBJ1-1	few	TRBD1	CASSGDSPMNTEAFF	TGTGCCAGCAGTGGGGACAGCCCCATGAACACTGAAGCTTTCTTT